Listed below are T cell receptor beta chains from one sample, sequenced in a study of PD-L1 blockade in urothelial cancer. Sequencing used immunoSEQ multiplex PCR; TCRdb keeps in-frame clones, though not all of them. The table records 35,000 to 55,000 clones, 88% of them present only once. Material: PBMCs, obtained around atezolizumab (anti-PD-L1) treatment. The receptors originated from a woman aged 55-75 years with urothelial cancer. Each CDR3 is given with its conserved first and last residue.

v_call: TRBV2
cdr3_aa: CASSSEGFGTEAFF

v_call: TRBV9
cdr3_aa: CASSVVPSGSSYNEQFF

v_call: TRBV19
cdr3_aa: CASSSPGLTSTEAFF

v_call: TRBV5-8
cdr3_aa: CASSWDRAGSGQQFF

v_call: TRBV29-1
cdr3_aa: CSVPRTATEQYF

v_call: TRBV9
cdr3_aa: CASSVAGGTSGIQETQYF

v_call: TRBV4-2
cdr3_aa: CASSQVEGGTYEQYF

v_call: TRBV14
cdr3_aa: CASSSRGGGAAEQYF

v_call: TRBV5-6
cdr3_aa: CASSPNRETGELFF

v_call: TRBV10-1
cdr3_aa: CASSESRNEQFF

v_call: TRBV7-8
cdr3_aa: CASTPPLGGWDYGYTF

v_call: TRBV10-1
cdr3_aa: CASSAPFRGTVARNYGYTF

v_call: TRBV10-3
cdr3_aa: CAIGGRSNQPQHF

v_call: TRBV11-2
cdr3_aa: CASSLKDNYQPQHF

v_call: TRBV5-6
cdr3_aa: CASSPGTGTFTGELFF

v_call: TRBV9
cdr3_aa: CASSVGLAGGYEQFF

v_call: TRBV27
cdr3_aa: CASSFGGLALGPNTGELFF

v_call: TRBV10-1
cdr3_aa: CASSESGLAGAREQYF

v_call: TRBV19
cdr3_aa: CASGRGPGNEQFF

v_call: TRBV6-6
cdr3_aa: CASSLGTGSSGELFF

v_call: TRBV13
cdr3_aa: CASSPPFDGYTF

v_call: TRBV10-3
cdr3_aa: CAISGQGERTDTQYF

v_call: TRBV19
cdr3_aa: CASSNLAGVVDYGYTF

v_call: TRBV18
cdr3_aa: CASSPNFSGNTIYF

v_call: TRBV11-3
cdr3_aa: CASSSLNNEQFF

v_call: TRBV11-2
cdr3_aa: CASSPKGLPLGQETQYF

v_call: TRBV7-2
cdr3_aa: CASSEGTVVPGELFF

v_call: TRBV6-1
cdr3_aa: CASSVVIDGPQHF

v_call: TRBV15
cdr3_aa: CATSRDLQKPYSNQPQHF

v_call: TRBV7-9
cdr3_aa: CASSLEAGYISPLHF

v_call: TRBV7-3
cdr3_aa: CASSLAGSYEQYF

v_call: TRBV5-6
cdr3_aa: CASSFRVYEQYF

v_call: TRBV9
cdr3_aa: CASSKTGTEYEQYF

v_call: TRBV6-5
cdr3_aa: CASESRVNEQYF

v_call: TRBV6-1
cdr3_aa: CATSRTTGLYGYTF

v_call: TRBV4-3
cdr3_aa: CASSQDRAGVNTGELFF

v_call: TRBV28
cdr3_aa: CASTQTGRGETQYF

v_call: TRBV28
cdr3_aa: CASSRDIYGYTF

v_call: TRBV5-1
cdr3_aa: CASSRQGSWGGETQYF

v_call: TRBV29-1
cdr3_aa: CSGQQGAGEKLFF